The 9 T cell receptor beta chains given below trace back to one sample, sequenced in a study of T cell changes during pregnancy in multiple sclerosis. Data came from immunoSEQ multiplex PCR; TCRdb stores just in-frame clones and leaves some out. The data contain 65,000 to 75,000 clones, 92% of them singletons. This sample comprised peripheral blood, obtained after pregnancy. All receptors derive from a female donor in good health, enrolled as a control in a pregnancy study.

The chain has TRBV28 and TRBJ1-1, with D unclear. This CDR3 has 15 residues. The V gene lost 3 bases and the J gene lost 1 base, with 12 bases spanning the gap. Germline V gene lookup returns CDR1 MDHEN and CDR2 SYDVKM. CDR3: CASSFRVGRNTEAFF. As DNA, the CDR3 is TGTGCCAGCAGTTTCCGTGTAGGGAGGAACACTGAAGCTTTCTTT.

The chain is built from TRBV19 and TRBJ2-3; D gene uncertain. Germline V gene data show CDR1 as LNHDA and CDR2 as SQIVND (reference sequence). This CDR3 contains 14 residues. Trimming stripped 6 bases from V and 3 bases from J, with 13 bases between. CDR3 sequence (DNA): TGTGCCAGTAGCCTAGTTGGAACTACAGATACGCAGTATTTT. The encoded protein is CASSLVGTTDTQYF.

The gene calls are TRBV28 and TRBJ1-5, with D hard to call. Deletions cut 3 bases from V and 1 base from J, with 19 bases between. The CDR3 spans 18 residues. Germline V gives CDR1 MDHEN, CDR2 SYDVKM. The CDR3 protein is CASSFSGRVWESNQPQHF. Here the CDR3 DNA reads TGTGCCAGCAGTTTCTCCGGGCGAGTTTGGGAGAGCAATCAGCCCCAGCATTTT.

The CDR3 loop reads CASSVDQTGELFF. The CDR3 coding sequence is TGTGCCAGCAGCGTAGATCAGACCGGGGAGCTGTTTTTT. The chain is built from TRBV9 and TRBJ2-2; D not certain. The CDR3 contains 13 residues. V dropped 0 bases and J dropped 5 bases, with 5 bases sitting between them. The germline gives CDR1 SGDLS, CDR2 YYNGEE.

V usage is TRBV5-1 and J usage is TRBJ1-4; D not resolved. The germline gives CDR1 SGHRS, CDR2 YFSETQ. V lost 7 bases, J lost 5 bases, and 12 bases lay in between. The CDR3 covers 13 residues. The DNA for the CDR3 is TGCGCCAGCTGTACGGAGCTAAATGAAAAACTGTTTTTT. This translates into CASCTELNEKLFF. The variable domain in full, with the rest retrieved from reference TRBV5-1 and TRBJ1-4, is KAGVTQTPRYLIKTRGQQVTLSCSPISGHRSVSWYQQTPGQGLQFLFEYFSETQRNKGNFPGRFSGRQFSNSRSEMNVSTLELGDSALYLCASCTELNEKLFFGSGTQLSVL.

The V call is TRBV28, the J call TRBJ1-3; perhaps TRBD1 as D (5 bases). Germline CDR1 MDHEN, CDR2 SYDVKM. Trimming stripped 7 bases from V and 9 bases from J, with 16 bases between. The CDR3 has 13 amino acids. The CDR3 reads CASTSSGGATIYF. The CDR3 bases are TGTGCCAGCACCTCCTCCGGGGGTGCCACCATATATTTT.

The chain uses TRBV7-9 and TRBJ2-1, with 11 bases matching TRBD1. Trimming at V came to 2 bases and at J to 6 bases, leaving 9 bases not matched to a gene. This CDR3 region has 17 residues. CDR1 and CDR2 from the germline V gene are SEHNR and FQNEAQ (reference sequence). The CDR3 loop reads CASSLYVGGTGGNEQFF. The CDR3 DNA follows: TGTGCCAGCAGCTTATATGTGGGAGGGACAGGGGGCAATGAGCAGTTCTTC.

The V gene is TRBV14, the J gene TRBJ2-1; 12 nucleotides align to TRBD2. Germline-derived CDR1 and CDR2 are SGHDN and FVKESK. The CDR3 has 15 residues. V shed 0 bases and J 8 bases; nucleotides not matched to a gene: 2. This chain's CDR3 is CASSQETSGGYEQFF. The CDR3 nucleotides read TGTGCCAGCAGCCAAGAGACTAGCGGGGGTTATGAGCAGTTCTTC.

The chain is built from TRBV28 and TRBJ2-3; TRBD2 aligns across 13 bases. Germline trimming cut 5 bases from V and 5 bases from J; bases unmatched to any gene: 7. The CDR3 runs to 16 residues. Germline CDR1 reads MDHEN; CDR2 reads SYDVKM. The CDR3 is CASSGLAGAVGDTQYF. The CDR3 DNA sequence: TGTGCCAGCAGTGGACTAGCGGGGGCTGTGGGAGATACGCAGTATTTT.